A single sample gave rise to the 29 T cell receptor beta chains below, sequenced in a study of blood T cell repertoires in COVID-19 (dated by TCRdb to about 2020). Library method: the immunoSEQ multiplex PCR assay. In TCRdb, the immuneACCESS table is reduced to in-frame sequences with V and J assigned. These tables do not hold every clone; where another copy was compared, an unresolved V gene accounts for under half, and the others remain unexplained. The sample has about 70,000 clones on record, 80% to 90% of them singletons. Clones ranked in the top ten supply under 1.5% of the sample. Sequencing input: peripheral blood. The receptors stem from a woman aged 55-70 years with acute or convalescent COVID-19.

J is TRBJ2-3 and V is TRBV10-1, with 9 bases that match TRBD2. From germline, CDR1 is WNHNN and CDR2 SYGVQD (reference sequence). The CDR3 length is 18 residues. The V gene end was trimmed by 6 bases and the J gene end by 6 bases; junction bases not matched to a gene: 19. The CDR3 DNA sequence: TGCGCCAGCAGCTGCGGGGGGGCTGGGGCCTATTATAAGGATACGCAGTATTTT. It encodes CASSCGGAGAYYKDTQYF.

In DNA form, the CDR3 reads TGTGCCAGTAGTATGAGGCACCTAGCCAAAAACATTCAGTACTTC. It specifies CASSMRHLAKNIQYF. The V call is TRBV19, the J call TRBJ2-4; D is unresolved. Germline CDR1 LNHDA, CDR2 SQIVND (reference sequence). The CDR3 loop spans 15 amino acids. V was trimmed by 3 bases and J by 0 bases, leaving 9 bases between them.

V is TRBV29-1 and J is TRBJ1-2, with TRBD1 as a possible D gene (5 bases). Germline CDR1 and CDR2: SQVTM and ANQGSEA. Trimming stripped 6 bases from V and 6 bases from J, with 14 bases between. The CDR3 loop spans 12 amino acids. CDR3 region: CSVSLARDGYTF. The CDR3 region has the DNA TGCAGCGTATCCCTTGCCAGGGATGGCTACACCTTC.

The rearrangement joins TRBV6-5 to TRBJ2-7, with TRBD1 matching 9 bases. Germline CDR1 is MNHEY and CDR2 is SVGAGI. V shed 5 bases, J shed 0 bases, and the junction held 5 bases outside the gene matches. This CDR3 contains 15 residues. CDR3 in amino acids: CASSPLTGGSYEQYF. Written as DNA, the CDR3 is TGTGCCAGCAGTCCTTTGACAGGGGGCTCCTACGAGCAGTACTTC.

This rearrangement joins TRBV14 to TRBJ2-5; TRBD2 matches at 14 bases. The CDR3 loop spans 15 amino acids. Germline V gives CDR1 SGHDN, CDR2 FVKESK. Germline trimming cut 1 base from V and 5 bases from J; bases unmatched to any gene: 0. CDR3: CASSQGTSGRETQYF. Here the CDR3 DNA reads TGTGCCAGCAGCCAAGGGACTAGCGGGAGGGAGACCCAGTACTTC. The whole variable domain, filled in from reference TRBV14 and TRBJ2-5, reads EAGVTQFPSHSVIEKGQTVTLRCDPISGHDNLYWYRRVMGKEIKFLLHFVKESKQDESGMPNNRFLAERTGGTYSTLKVQPAELEDSGVYFCASSQGTSGRETQYFGPGTRLLVL.

The J gene is TRBJ2-6, the V gene TRBV6-5; the D is unclear. This CDR3 has 13 residues. The germline CDR1 and CDR2 sequences are MNHEY and SVGAGI. With 5 bases removed from V and 2 bases from J, the gap between germline ends came to 4 bases. CDR3 protein: CASSLPGANVLTF. The CDR3 coding sequence is TGTGCCAGCAGTCTCCCTGGGGCCAACGTCCTGACTTTC.

This clone was recorded only once. This rearrangement joins TRBV13 to TRBJ2-7; D is undetermined. This CDR3 region has 12 residues. The germline V gene encodes CDR1 PRHDT and CDR2 FYEKMQ (reference sequence). The V and J ends lost 3 bases and 3 bases respectively, with 6 bases between them. The CDR3 region is CASSFPGYEQYF. In nucleotides, the CDR3 is TGTGCCAGCAGCTTCCCGGGCTACGAGCAGTACTTC.

The genes are TRBV29-1 and TRBJ2-7; 10 positions agree with TRBD2. Looked up from germline, CDR1 is SQVTM and CDR2 is ANQGSEA. CDR3 size: 15 residues. J was trimmed by 2 bases and V by 6 bases; bases with no gene match: 10. The CDR3 region is CSVLLAAGGTYEQYF. DNA of the CDR3: TGCAGCGTCCTGTTGGCAGCGGGAGGGACCTACGAGCAGTACTTC.

This sequence joins TRBV9 and TRBJ2-3, with a weak D call TRBD2 (6 bases). Germline V gene lookup returns CDR1 SGDLS and CDR2 YYNGEE. V lost 2 bases and J lost 2, with 12 bases in between. CDR3 length: 15 residues. The CDR3 sequence: CASSVGTSNTDTQYF. CDR3 sequence (DNA): TGTGCCAGCAGCGTCGGGACTTCAAACACAGATACGCAGTATTTT.

The chain combines TRBV18 with TRBJ2-3, with 8 nucleotides matching TRBD2. The CDR3 runs to 17 residues. Germline V lookup: CDR1 KGHSH, CDR2 LQKENI. V dropped 6 bases and J dropped 6; count of bases not matched to a gene: 17. This chain's CDR3 is CASSHRTSSEGSDTQYF. The CDR3 DNA sequence: TGTGCCAGCTCCCATAGGACTAGCTCTGAAGGGAGCGATACGCAGTATTTT. Together with reference TRBV18 and TRBJ2-3, the CDR3 gives the full variable domain: NAGVMQNPRHLVRRRGQEARLRCSPMKGHSHVYWYRQLPEEGLKFMVYLQKENIIDESGMPKERFSAEFPKEGPSILRIQQVVRGDSAAYFCASSHRTSSEGSDTQYFGPGTRLTVL.

This rearrangement joins TRBV7-3 to TRBJ2-2, with D unresolved. Germline CDR1 and CDR2: SGHTA and FQGTGA. CDR3 length equals 13 residues. V was trimmed by 4 bases and J by 1 base, leaving 4 bases between them. The CDR3 spells CASSSMNTGELFF. Written as DNA, the CDR3 is TGTGCCAGCAGCTCCATGAACACCGGGGAGCTGTTTTTT.

The chain employs TRBV2 and TRBJ1-5; TRBD1 might be the D (5 bases). The CDR3 loop spans 16 amino acids. V lost 0 bases to trimming and J lost 9 bases, with 18 bases between them. The germline V gene encodes CDR1 SNHLY and CDR2 FYNNEI. In DNA form, the CDR3 reads TGTGCCAGCAGTGAAGCGCTGGGTGGCAGGGTATCGCCCCAGCATTTT. Translation gives CASSEALGGRVSPQHF.

This chain connects TRBV6-5 to TRBJ1-2; TRBD1 agrees at 7 bases. The CDR3 loop spans 15 amino acids. CDR1 MNHEY and CDR2 SVGAGI come from the germline V gene. The J segment lost 6 bases and the V segment lost 6 bases, leaving 13 bases of the junction unmatched. The CDR3 DNA reads TGTGCCAGCAGCCCCGGGGGAGACAGGGTGCATGGCTACACCTTC. Protein: CASSPGGDRVHGYTF.

The chain recombines TRBV7-3 with TRBJ2-1, with 9 positions matching TRBD2. Losses at the gene ends were 5 bases for V and 5 bases for J; bases not matched to a gene: 4. CDR1 and CDR2 (germline): SGHTA, FQGTGA. The CDR3 loop spans 14 amino acids. The CDR3 loop reads CASSPGTSNNEQFF. In DNA form, the CDR3 reads TGTGCCAGCAGCCCCGGGACTAGCAACAATGAGCAGTTCTTC. Together with reference TRBV7-3 and TRBJ2-1, the CDR3 gives the full variable domain: GAGVSQTPSNKVTEKGKYVELRCDPISGHTALYWYRQSLGQGPEFLIYFQGTGAADDSGLPNDRFFAVRPEGSVSTLKIQRTERGDSAVYLCASSPGTSNNEQFFGPGTRLTVL.

V usage is TRBV10-3 and J usage is TRBJ2-7; 9 bases match TRBD1. CDR1 is ENHRY, CDR2 SYGVKD, per germline. With 2 bases clipped from V and 5 bases from J, the junction kept 7 bases outside the gene matches. CDR3 size: 15 residues. The CDR3 nucleotides are TGTGCCATCAGTGAGACCGGGACAGGGATAAACGAGCAGTACTTC. It specifies CAISETGTGINEQYF.

The J gene is TRBJ2-1, the V gene TRBV5-6, with D possibly TRBD1 on 6 matching bases. CDR1 SGHDT and CDR2 YYEEEE come from the germline V gene. The CDR3 runs to 14 residues. V lost 2 bases to trimming and J lost 5 bases, with 11 bases between them. As DNA, the CDR3 is TGTGCCAGCAGCTTTGAGGGACATCACAATGAGCAGTTCTTC. This sequence encodes CASSFEGHHNEQFF.

The chain joins TRBV9 to TRBJ2-3; maybe TRBD2 (6 bases). The CDR3 length is 15 residues. V gave up 3 bases and J gave up 0 bases, with 11 bases separating them. Germline V gene data show CDR1 as SGDLS and CDR2 as YYNGEE. DNA of the CDR3: TGTGCCAGCAGCGCCCCGGGACTTAGCACAGATACGCAGTATTTT. Amino acid sequence: CASSAPGLSTDTQYF.

The V and J genes are TRBV7-2 and TRBJ1-6; D is undetermined. There are 12 residues in the CDR3. The V end lost 5 bases, the J end lost 7 bases, and 6 bases lay between the germline ends. CDR1 and CDR2 from the germline V gene are SGHTA and FQGNSA. This CDR3 is CASSQSNSPLHF. For the CDR3, the DNA is TGTGCCAGCAGCCAATCCAATTCACCCCTCCACTTT. Using reference TRBV7-2 and TRBJ1-6 for the parts outside the CDR3, the full variable domain is GAGVSQSPSNKVTEKGKDVELRCDPISGHTALYWYRQSLGQGLEFLIYFQGNSAPDKSGLPSDRFSAERTGGSVSTLTIQRTQQEDSAVYLCASSQSNSPLHFGNGTRLTVT.

This clone was seen more than once but under ten times. This chain connects TRBV6-1 to TRBJ1-5; D might be TRBD1 (5 bases). This CDR3 has 14 amino acids. Trimming took off 0 bases at V and 2 bases at J, with 5 bases between the two ends. Per germline, CDR1 MNHNS and CDR2 SASEGT. The CDR3 protein is CASSEAGGNQPQHF. CDR3 sequence (DNA): TGTGCCAGCAGTGAAGCAGGGGGCAATCAGCCCCAGCATTTT.

This sequence joins TRBV30 and TRBJ1-4; D uncertain. Germline assignment: CDR1 GTSNPN and CDR2 SVGIG (reference sequence). The length of the CDR3 is 14 residues. The V end was cut by 0 bases, the J end by 11 bases, with 16 bases between. The CDR3 here is CAWSVTVLRDKLFF. Here the CDR3 DNA reads TGTGCCTGGAGTGTAACGGTGTTGAGGGATAAACTGTTTTTT.

The chain has TRBV6-6 and TRBJ2-7; 7 nucleotides agree with TRBD1. This CDR3 is 13 amino acids long. CDR1 and CDR2 from the germline V gene are MNHNY and SVGAGI (reference sequence). The J segment lost 2 bases and the V segment lost 6 bases, leaving 4 bases of the junction unmatched. The CDR3 nucleotides read TGTGCCAGCAGACAGGGGATTGCCTACGAGCAGTACTTC. Translated, it gives CASRQGIAYEQYF.

This clone appeared once. The chain uses TRBV6-1 and TRBJ2-5, with TRBD1 matching 8 bases. Germline assignment: CDR1 MNHNS and CDR2 SASEGT. The CDR3 consists of 14 residues. J lost 2 bases, V lost 3 bases, and 2 bases had no gene match. The CDR3 loop is CASSDRQGQETQYF. CDR3 bases: TGTGCCAGCAGTGATAGACAGGGGCAAGAGACCCAGTACTTC.

The chain recombines TRBV5-6 with TRBJ1-2; no clear D gene. Deletions cut 4 bases from V and 0 bases from J, with 10 bases between. The germline CDR1 and CDR2 sequences are SGHDT and YYEEEE. This CDR3 contains 14 residues. CDR3 amino acids: CASSPDIPNYGYTF. In DNA form, the CDR3 reads TGTGCCAGCAGCCCCGACATACCTAACTATGGCTACACCTTC.

This clone was recorded many times. This chain links TRBV3-1 (or the pseudogene TRBV3-2) with TRBJ1-2; 7 bases are shared with TRBD1. There are 13 residues in the CDR3. CDR1 and CDR2 from the germline V gene are LGHDT and YNNKEL (reference sequence). V was pared by 0 bases and J by 13 bases, with 8 bases of the junction left unmatched. The CDR3 loop reads CASSQEIQGGGTF. CDR3 bases: TGTGCCAGCAGCCAAGAGATCCAGGGGGGCGGCACCTTC.

This clone was recorded once. The gene calls are TRBV5-1 and TRBJ2-1; no firm D call. Trimming left V 3 bases short and J 5 bases short, with 3 bases between. The CDR3 runs 11 residues. Germline V gene lookup returns CDR1 SGHRS and CDR2 YFSETQ. CDR3 sequence (DNA): TGCGCCAGCAGCTCAAACAATGAGCAGTTCTTC. It translates to CASSSNNEQFF.

The chain employs TRBV18 and TRBJ2-7, with 12 bases fitting TRBD2. Germline V gives CDR1 KGHSH, CDR2 LQKENI. V gave up 3 bases and J gave up 0 bases; unmatched junction bases: 9. The CDR3 extends over 18 amino acids. CDR3 in DNA: TGTGCCAGCTCACCGCGACTAGCGGGAGTCACGTCCTCCTACGAGCAGTACTTC. Its translation is CASSPRLAGVTSSYEQYF. The entire variable domain, with the rest obtained from reference TRBV18 and TRBJ2-7, is as follows: NAGVMQNPRHLVRRRGQEARLRCSPMKGHSHVYWYRQLPEEGLKFMVYLQKENIIDESGMPKERFSAEFPKEGPSILRIQQVVRGDSAAYFCASSPRLAGVTSSYEQYFGPGTRLTVT.

The V and J genes are TRBV5-1 and TRBJ2-7; the D is unclear. The germline V gene encodes CDR1 SGHRS and CDR2 YFSETQ. This CDR3 is 14 amino acids long. V lost 4 bases and J 0 bases, leaving 11 bases between the germline ends. The CDR3 DNA is TGCGCCAGCAGCAACCATCCGAGCTCCTACGAGCAGTACTTC. It yields the protein CASSNHPSSYEQYF.

The chain is built from TRBV10-3 and TRBJ1-2; D not certain. Germline assignment: CDR1 ENHRY and CDR2 SYGVKD. The V and J ends lost 0 bases and 4 bases respectively, with 6 bases between them. The CDR3 spans 13 residues. The CDR3 loop is CAISESVSYGYTF. The CDR3 DNA sequence: TGTGCCATCAGTGAGTCGGTGAGCTATGGCTACACCTTC.

The chain has TRBV5-1 and TRBJ2-1; D call uncertain. CDR1 and CDR2 from the germline V gene are SGHRS and YFSETQ. V lost 2 bases, J lost 1 base, and 10 bases lay in between. The CDR3 has 15 residues. The CDR3 here is CASSLGEKSYNEQFF. The CDR3, as DNA: TGCGCCAGCAGCTTAGGAGAGAAATCCTACAATGAGCAGTTCTTC.